What follows are 24 T cell receptor beta chains derived from one specimen sequenced in a study of T cells in Graves' hyperthyroidism and ophthalmopathy. Amplification targeted TCR beta CDR3 regions from RNA transcripts. With the HTBI primer set, the TCR CDR3 went through a first round of RT-PCR. TCRdb passed the multiplex PCR reads through MiXCR, listing each CDR3 protein once. The sample consists of about 96,000 distinct CDR3 sequences, 51% of them appearing once. Sequencing was carried out using blood. These receptors all stem from a woman aged 40 to 55 with Graves' hyperthyroidism.

For this clonotype: This may stem from a read error, because a much larger clone lies one nucleotide away. The rearrangement joins TRBV7-9 to TRBJ1-1, with D tentatively TRBD1 (5 bases). This CDR3 has 16 amino acids. Per germline, CDR1 SEHNR and CDR2 FQNEAQ (reference sequence). V was shortened by 6 bases and J by 1 base, with 18 bases between the two germline ends. The CDR3 reads CASSLSGGRTNTEAFF. CDR3 coding DNA: TGTGCCAGCAGTCTCTCGGGGGGACGGACGAACACTGAAGCTTTCTTT.

This clonotype came up many times. The V and J genes are TRBV20-1 and TRBJ2-5; possibly TRBD2 for D (5 bases). V dropped 2 bases and J dropped 5 bases, with 9 bases sitting between them. Germline lookup yields CDR1 DFQATT and CDR2 SNEGSKA (reference sequence). The CDR3 runs to 12 residues. The CDR3 bases are TGCAGTGCTAGACTAGCCTTGGAGACCCAGTACTTC. Protein product: CSARLALETQYF.

The chain employs TRBV25-1 and TRBJ2-5, with D unclear. The CDR3 totals 11 residues. V was trimmed by 7 bases and J by 4 bases, leaving 7 bases between them. Germline V gene data show CDR1 as MGHDK and CDR2 as SYGVNS. CDR3 region: CASILGETQYF. The DNA for the CDR3 is TGTGCCAGCATTCTCGGAGAGACCCAGTACTTC.

This clonotype was counted many times. The J gene is TRBJ1-2, the V gene TRBV13, with 9 bases fitting TRBD1. This CDR3 spans 17 amino acids. J was trimmed by 8 bases and V by 4 bases; bases with no gene match: 17. Per the germline V gene, CDR1 is PRHDT and CDR2 is FYEKMQ (reference sequence). CDR3 sequence: CASSSQPARDRVKGYTF. Written as DNA, the CDR3 is TGTGCCAGCAGCTCCCAGCCTGCTCGGGACAGGGTGAAAGGCTACACCTTC.

Comments on this clonotype: The CDR3 does not close with the conserved phenylalanine or tryptophan, likely indicating a read error. The DNA is omitted, as the CDR3 cannot be located on it reliably, and the CDR3 follows TCRdb's listing. The rearrangement uses TRBV2 and TRBJ2-6; TRBD1 is the table's D call, not checked against the DNA. Looked up from germline, CDR1 is SNHLY and CDR2 is FYNNEI. Termini included, the CDR3 measures 11 amino acids. CDR3 loop: CASRGQDWSTV.

This sequence joins TRBV2 and TRBJ2-2; TRBD2 matches at 8 bases. Per germline, CDR1 SNHLY and CDR2 FYNNEI. There are 18 residues in the CDR3. With 6 bases clipped from V and 4 bases from J, the junction kept 16 bases outside the gene matches. The CDR3 DNA sequence: TGTGCCAGCAGCCCTTTAAGTAGAAGCGGGAGAGTCACCGGGGAGCTGTTTTTT. Translated: CASSPLSRSGRVTGELFF.

This clonotype was seen just once. Compared with germline, one end of the junction differs, possibly owing to a read error. The chain couples TRBV7-8 to TRBJ1-5, with D unclear. The germline V gene has CDR1 SGHVS and CDR2 FQNEAQ. The CDR3 loop spans 17 amino acids. CDR3 bases: TGTGCCAGCAGCCCGCTCTCTCGGCAGACGAGCAATCAGCCCCAACATTTT. This gives the protein CASSPLSRQTSNQPQHF.

This chain links TRBV20-1 with TRBJ1-3, with 7 bases lining up with TRBD1. Germline lookup yields CDR1 DFQATT and CDR2 SNEGSKA (reference sequence). V dropped 4 bases and J dropped 0; count of bases not matched to a gene: 3. The CDR3 has 14 amino acids. The CDR3 spells CSATGTASGNTIYF. The CDR3 DNA sequence: TGCAGTGCTACCGGGACAGCCTCTGGAAACACCATATATTTT.

The chain links TRBV5-1 to TRBJ2-5; D may be TRBD1 or TRBD2 (7 bases each). V lost 6 bases, J lost 0 bases, and 18 bases lay in between. The CDR3 loop spans 16 amino acids. CDR1 and CDR2 from the germline V gene are SGHRS and YFSETQ. The CDR3 DNA reads as TGCGCCAGCACCCTAGGGGGGGACAGAAACCAAGAGACCCAGTACTTC. It translates to CASTLGGDRNQETQYF.

A note on this clonotype: With a much larger clone just one base away, this may be a read error. J is TRBJ2-7 and V is TRBV12-3 or TRBV12-4; tentatively, D is TRBD1 (5 bases). The V end was cut by 6 bases, the J end by 2 bases, with 14 bases between. The CDR3 spans 14 residues. In DNA, the CDR3 is TGTGCCAGCAGCCCTTGGGGCAGAGCCTACGAGCAGTACTTC. This encodes CASSPWGRAYEQYF.

This clonotype was recorded many times. The genes are TRBV19 and TRBJ2-2; D perhaps matches TRBD1 (6 bases). V lost 4 bases to trimming and J lost 6 bases, with 9 bases between them. The germline gives CDR1 LNHDA, CDR2 SQIVND (reference sequence). The CDR3 has 13 amino acids. For the CDR3, the DNA is TGTGCCAGTAGTAAGGACAGAGCCGGGGAGCTGTTTTTT. It translates to CASSKDRAGELFF. Looking up the rest from reference TRBV19 and TRBJ2-2 gives the full variable domain: DGGITQSPKYLFRKEGQNVTLSCEQNLNHDAMYWYRQDPGQGLRLIYYSQIVNDFQKGDIAEGYSVSREKKESFPLTVTSAQKNPTAFYLCASSKDRAGELFFGEGSRLTVL.

V usage is TRBV24-1 and J usage is TRBJ2-5, with 8 positions matching TRBD1. CDR3 length equals 16 residues. The germline V gene has CDR1 KGHDR and CDR2 SFDVKD. V dropped 4 bases and J dropped 2; count of bases not matched to a gene: 8. CDR3 DNA sequence: TGTGCCACCAGTGAAGCCGGGACAGGCCTACAAGAGACCCAGTACTTC. Translation gives CATSEAGTGLQETQYF.

Remarks on this clonotype: A much larger clone is a single base away; this may be a read error. The rearrangement uses TRBV12-3 or TRBV12-4 and TRBJ1-1; D unclear. The length of the CDR3 is 14 residues. The V and J ends lost 6 bases and 1 base respectively, with 12 bases between them. CDR3 region: CASRETTANTEAFF. The CDR3 nucleotides read TGTGCCAGCAGAGAAACTACAGCGAACACTGAAGCTTTCTTT.

The chain employs TRBV10-3 and TRBJ2-5; TRBD2 matches 7 bases. The CDR3 sequence is 15 residues long. V trimming: 6 bases; J trimming: 5 bases; junction bases outside the gene matches: 12. The germline CDR1 and CDR2 sequences are ENHRY and SYGVKD. This chain's CDR3 is CAISRGETSIETQYF. CDR3 bases: TGTGCCATCAGCCGGGGGGAGACGTCGATCGAGACCCAGTACTTC.

This clonotype has just a few counts. The CDR3 ends on some other residue instead of the conserved phenylalanine or tryptophan, so this is likely a read error. The limits of the CDR3 on the DNA are not certain, so only TCRdb's listed CDR3 is given. This chain connects TRBV5-1 to TRBJ2-6; whether TRBD1, the table's D call, matches the DNA was not checked. The CDR3 adds up to 10 amino acids, both ends counted. CDR1 is SGHRS, CDR2 YFSETQ, per germline. CDR3 in amino acids: CASSLVRTDT.

The gene calls are TRBV20-1 and TRBJ1-4; no reliable D call. The CDR3 consists of 15 residues. Germline V CDR1 and CDR2: DFQATT, SNEGSKA (reference sequence). With 0 bases removed from V and 5 bases from J, the gap between germline ends came to 13 bases. CDR3 residues: CSARDPEGANEKLFF. The CDR3 coding sequence is TGCAGTGCTAGAGATCCGGAGGGCGCGAATGAAAAACTGTTTTTT.

In the case of this clonotype: A much larger clone differs by one base, so this may be a read error. No conserved phenylalanine or tryptophan is present at the end of the CDR3, so a read error is the likely explanation. The genes are TRBV13 and TRBJ1-1; D is undetermined. Germline-derived CDR1 and CDR2 are PRHDT and FYEKMQ (reference sequence). Trimming stripped 11 bases from V and 0 bases from J, with 19 bases between. There are 15 residues in the CDR3. CDR3 loop: CAGLPAGKMNTEAFI. The CDR3 DNA reads as TGTGCCGGTTTACCCGCGGGGAAAATGAACACTGAAGCTTTCATT.

This clonotype was detected only a few times. The gene calls are TRBV7-2 and TRBJ1-5; 7 nucleotides match TRBD1. Per the germline V gene, CDR1 is SGHTA and CDR2 is FQGNSA. V lost 1 base to trimming and J lost 5 bases; unmatched junction nucleotides: 2. The CDR3 runs 14 residues. CDR3 sequence reads: CASSLGGGDQPQHF. The CDR3 DNA reads as TGTGCCAGCAGCTTAGGAGGGGGCGATCAGCCCCAGCATTTT.

This clonotype was seen many times. The chain joins TRBV7-2 to TRBJ2-7; either TRBD1 or TRBD2 may fit D (7 bases each). The ends were cut back, 6 bases at V and 4 bases at J, with 22 bases in the middle. Germline lookup yields CDR1 SGHTA and CDR2 FQGNSA. This CDR3 has 16 residues. In nucleotides, the CDR3 is TGTGCCAGCAGTTTGGGCCTTGGGACAGCGGGATACGAGCAGTACTTC. Protein product: CASSLGLGTAGYEQYF.

Comments on this clonotype: One end of the junction varies from germline; a read error may be responsible. The chain recombines TRBV7-9 with TRBJ1-1; D gene ambiguous. The CDR3 loop spans 12 amino acids. The germline V gene has CDR1 SEHNR and CDR2 FQNEAQ (reference sequence). DNA of the CDR3: TGTGCCAGCAGCCAAGCCGGGGAGAAAGCTTCCTTT. Translated: CASSQAGEKASF.

This clonotype was detected many times. The gene calls are TRBV20-1 and TRBJ2-7; possibly TRBD2 for D (6 bases). Germline-derived CDR1 and CDR2 are DFQATT and SNEGSKA (reference sequence). V lost 3 bases and J lost 0, with 6 bases in between. The CDR3 spans 12 residues. The CDR3 DNA reads TGCAGTGCTAGGGACTACTCCTACGAGCAGTACTTC. Protein: CSARDYSYEQYF.

This clonotype has a handful of counts. The rearrangement links TRBV30 to TRBJ1-4, with unresolved D. The V gene's germline CDR1 is GTSNPN and CDR2 SVGIG (reference sequence). The CDR3 is 11 amino acids. The V end lost 3 bases, the J end lost 12 bases, and 11 bases lay between the germline ends. As DNA, the CDR3 is TGTGCCTGGAGCCGGTACGCAGAACTGTTTTTT. Translation: CAWSRYAELFF. The variable domain in full, with the rest retrieved from reference TRBV30 and TRBJ1-4, is SQTIHQWPATLVQPVGSPLSLECTVEGTSNPNLYWYRQAAGRGLQLLFYSVGIGQISSEVPQNLSASRPQDRQFILSSKKLLLSDSGFYLCAWSRYAELFFGSGTQLSVL.

This clonotype was detected only once. The J gene is TRBJ1-6, the V gene TRBV20-1, with TRBD1 matching over 10 bases. CDR1 is DFQATT and CDR2 is SNEGSKA in the germline V gene (reference sequence). This CDR3 has 16 amino acids. The V gene end was trimmed by 5 bases and the J gene end by 7 bases; junction bases not matched to a gene: 11. The CDR3 sequence: CSAEGGQGFYNSPLHF. The CDR3, as DNA: TGCAGTGCTGAGGGGGGACAGGGGTTCTACAATTCACCCCTCCACTTT.

Remarks on this clonotype: The CDR3 does not end in the conserved phenylalanine or tryptophan, so this is likely a read error. The DNA is left out, because the CDR3 cannot be placed on it with certainty; the CDR3 is given as TCRdb lists it. The gene calls are TRBV25-1 and TRBJ1-2. The CDR3 extends over 9 residues, inclusive of both ends. CDR1 is MGHDK and CDR2 is SYGVNS in the germline V gene. CDR3 amino acids: CASSEFVTV.